The 10 T cell receptor beta chains below were found in one sample sequenced in a study of neurological immune-mediated disorders. MiXCR, run by TCRdb on the 5' RACE reads, gives a single entry per CDR3 protein. Among 75,000 to 85,000 distinct CDR3 sequences, roughly 15% were seen once, and the ten largest hold approximately 15%. The material sequenced was PBMCs. The receptors derive from a woman aged 40 to 50 in good health.

This clonotype was observed at least ten times. The rearrangement uses TRBV7-2 and TRBJ1-5; 9 nucleotides agree with TRBD1. With V trimmed by 5 bases and J by 3 bases, 11 bases remained unmatched. The CDR3 totals 17 residues. CDR1 and CDR2 from the germline V gene are SGHTA and FQGNSA. The DNA for the CDR3 is TGTGCCAGCAGCCCGACAGGGGGTCTTAATATCAATCAGCCCCAGCATTTT. Its protein is CASSPTGGLNINQPQHF.

This clonotype was detected a few times. The V and J genes are TRBV12-3 or TRBV12-4 and TRBJ1-2; D is uncertain. CDR3 length equals 14 residues. Trimming took off 6 bases at V and 8 bases at J, with 19 bases between the two ends. The CDR3, as DNA: TGTGCCAGCAGCCACCGGGATTTAGCGCAGGGCTACACCTTC. This encodes CASSHRDLAQGYTF.

This clonotype has at least ten counts. The chain carries TRBV12-3 or TRBV12-4 and TRBJ1-1; no firm D call. V shed 6 bases and J shed 3 bases, with 11 bases lying between them. The CDR3 is made up of 13 amino acids. CDR3 DNA: TGTGCCAGCAGCCCCGACCCTGACACTGAAGCTTTCTTT. Encoded protein: CASSPDPDTEAFF.

This clonotype was observed at least ten times. This rearrangement joins TRBV7-2 to TRBJ2-1; no firm D call. This CDR3 region has 14 residues. Germline V CDR1 and CDR2: SGHTA, FQGNSA. Trimming removed 2 bases from V and 6 bases from J, with 11 bases in between. In nucleotides, the CDR3 is TGTGCCAGCAGCTTAAGGCTCGATAGCAATGAGCAGTTCTTC. Amino acids: CASSLRLDSNEQFF. Based on the CDR3 plus reference TRBV7-2 and TRBJ2-1, the full variable domain is GAGVSQSPSNKVTEKGKDVELRCDPISGHTALYWYRQSLGQGLEFLIYFQGNSAPDKSGLPSDRFSAERTGGSVSTLTIQRTQQEDSAVYLCASSLRLDSNEQFFGPGTRLTVL.

This clonotype has a count of ten or more. The chain carries TRBV12-3 or TRBV12-4 and TRBJ1-2; D is perhaps TRBD1 (6 bases). Deletions cut 3 bases from V and 8 bases from J, with 10 bases between. This CDR3 spans 12 amino acids. CDR3 in DNA: TGTGCCAGCAGTTTGAGGGGGGAAGGCTACACCTTC. Amino acid sequence: CASSLRGEGYTF.

About this clonotype: One base away lies a much larger clone, so this may be a sequencing read error. The V call is TRBV4-3, the J call TRBJ2-4, with D possibly matching TRBD1 (6 bases). Per germline, CDR1 LGHNA and CDR2 YSLEER. The germline V and J ends were trimmed by 4 bases and 2 bases, with 12 bases remaining between them. CDR3 length equals 15 residues. This CDR3 is CASSPDRLTKNIQYF. CDR3 coding DNA: TGCGCCAGCAGCCCTGACAGGCTGACCAAAAACATTCAGTACTTC.

This clonotype was counted at least ten times. J is TRBJ2-3 and V is TRBV13, with D possibly TRBD2 on 6 matching bases. Germline CDR1 PRHDT, CDR2 FYEKMQ (reference sequence). This CDR3 is built from 15 residues. V dropped 1 base and J dropped 0 bases, with 8 bases sitting between them. For the CDR3, the DNA is TGTGCCAGCAGCTTAGACGGGGGAAGCACAGATACGCAGTATTTT. Translating gives CASSLDGGSTDTQYF.

Notes on this clonotype: A much larger clone lies a single base off, so this may be a read error. J is TRBJ1-1 and V is TRBV10-3; D uncertain. This CDR3 is built from 17 residues. Germline lookup yields CDR1 ENHRY and CDR2 SYGVKD. V was clipped by 7 bases and J by 0 bases, with 21 bases between them. Here the CDR3 DNA reads TGTGCCATCACCAGGAAAGGGAGGTTGGATATGAACACTGAAGCTTTCTTT. It yields the protein CAITRKGRLDMNTEAFF.

This clonotype has ten or more counts. This chain connects TRBV20-1 to TRBJ2-1, with 11 positions matching TRBD2. CDR3 length: 14 residues. J was trimmed by 5 bases and V by 7 bases; bases with no gene match: 7. The germline gives CDR1 DFQATT, CDR2 SNEGSKA (reference sequence). The CDR3 nucleotides read TGCAGTGTTCAGACTAGCGGGGAGCACAATGAGCAGTTCTTC. Its protein is CSVQTSGEHNEQFF.

This clonotype has at least ten counts. The rearrangement uses TRBV12-3 or TRBV12-4 and TRBJ1-1; D is unresolved. The V gene lost 11 bases and the J gene lost 3 bases, with 16 bases spanning the gap. The CDR3 runs to 13 residues. The CDR3 DNA sequence: TGTGCCTCCCTGGGCTCTAGGGACACTGAAGCTTTCTTT. The encoded protein is CASLGSRDTEAFF.